The present entry profiles one T cell receptor beta chain with its context. This clone has only one observation. The clone's antigen remains unknown. Base qualities are not provided; no much larger clone lies one nucleotide away. Patients with autoimmune disease history or receiving systemic immunosuppression were excluded from the trial. Peripheral blood for TCR sequencing was collected from all dose cohorts at baseline, on cycle 4 day 1, and on cycle 7 day 1. The samples were drawn from a first-in-human, open-label, multicenter phase I dose-escalation trial of ivuxolimab. Adults with locally advanced or metastatic melanoma, renal cell, hepatocellular, or head and neck squamous cell carcinoma were enrolled in the trial. Before TCR sequencing, CD4+ and CD8+ T cells were separately sorted from peripheral blood. This sample is part of a study of OX40 agonist ivuxolimab in advanced cancers. For context, the study as a whole: Ivuxolimab, which targeted the costimulatory receptor OX40 (CD134), was an agonistic, fully human IgG2 monoclonal antibody. Intravenous ivuxolimab was administered to patients every 2 weeks at six dose levels: 0.01, 0.1, 0.3, 1.5, 3 and 10 mg/kg. Of the 50 to 55 dose-escalation patients, hepatocellular carcinoma was present in about 20, melanoma in around 15, renal cell carcinoma in 9 and head and neck cancer in 9. A male proportion of around 83% and a mean age of around 60 years, ranging from roughly 20 to 80, were recorded for the dose-escalation cohort. Prior anti-PD-1, anti-PD-L1 or anti-CTLA-4 therapy was permitted, and less than 45% of dose-escalation patients had received checkpoint inhibitors. Partial responses occurred in three dose-escalation patients, of whom one had hepatocellular carcinoma and two had cutaneous melanoma. The purpose of peripheral TCRbeta sequencing was to test whether ivuxolimab changed TCR sequence diversity and led to clonal T-cell expansion. The paper describes the monotherapy dose-escalation part (N of about 50 patients) of the phase I trial of ivuxolimab.

The junction carries 2 bases between V and J, which are trimmed by 4 bases and 0 bases respectively. From a lookup of the germline V gene, CDR1 and CDR2 are MNHEY and SVGAGI. Taken from cysteine to phenylalanine, the CDR3 has 12 residues. Only CDR3 DNA remains: 36 bases, in frame from the first base. Genomic DNA was isolated from the sorted cells so that the TCRbeta CDR3 region could be sequenced. The immunoSEQ Assay was used to sequence the TCRbeta CDR3 regions. Drawn from immuneACCESS, this table holds only the in-frame rearrangements with V and J called that TCRdb kept. Clones are partly lost; checked studies trace under half to an unresolved V gene and leave the rest unexplained. The sample table holds roughly 90,000 clones, of which approximately 91% were seen once. The ten most abundant clones make up more than 0.6% of the sample. Here is what the overall study found, with its caveats: Low levels of normalized T-cell clonal expansion were also shown by some nonresponding patients. After ivuxolimab, expanded clones were on average more numerous among CD8+ T cells than among CD4+ T cells. At doses from 0.1 to 3.0 mg/kg, clonal expansion was seen in both CD4+ and CD8+ blood T cells between baseline and week 6. Which antigens the clonally expanded peripheral T cells were specific for was not determined. Partial responders in the 0.1-3.0 mg/kg groups had among the lowest normalized peripheral clonal expansion, especially among CD8+ T cells.

The sequence derives from an adult with an advanced solid tumor such as melanoma, head and neck, liver or kidney cancer. The rearranged segments are TRBV6-5 and TRBJ2-3, with no confident D gene call. This specimen was CD4+ or CD8+ T cells sorted from blood, taken in a trial of the OX40 agonist ivuxolimab. The CDR3 region reads CASSSSTDTQYF. The base sequence is TGTGCCAGCAGTTCTAGCACAGATACGCAGTATTTT.